The 7 T cell receptor beta chains listed next were all sequenced from one sample in a study of blood T cell repertoires in COVID-19. Generated by immunoSEQ multiplex PCR, the TCRdb table keeps only in-frame clones and is missing some. The data contain about 130,000 clones, approximately 83% of them singletons. The sequenced sample consisted of peripheral blood. These receptors originate from a man aged 35-49 years with active or convalescent COVID-19.

The CDR3 bases are TGTGCCAGCAGCTCCCTAGGCTTCGGAGATGAGCAGTTCTTC. This codes for CASSSLGFGDEQFF. The gene calls are TRBV7-3 and TRBJ2-1; D uncertain. The germline gives CDR1 SGHTA, CDR2 FQGTGA. The CDR3 extends over 14 amino acids. The V gene lost 4 bases and the J gene lost 8 bases, with 15 bases spanning the gap. The variable domain in full, completed from reference TRBV7-3 and TRBJ2-1, reads GAGVSQTPSNKVTEKGKYVELRCDPISGHTALYWYRQSLGQGPEFLIYFQGTGAADDSGLPNDRFFAVRPEGSVSTLKIQRTERGDSAVYLCASSSLGFGDEQFFGPGTRLTVL.

The chain joins TRBV27 to TRBJ2-7; unclear D gene. V lost 9 bases and J lost 0, with 12 bases in between. The V gene's germline CDR1 is MNHEY and CDR2 SMNVEV (reference sequence). CDR3 size: 13 residues. CDR3 residues: CASRLAFSYEQYF. DNA of the CDR3: TGTGCCAGTAGACTGGCGTTCTCCTACGAGCAGTACTTC.

The chain joins TRBV2 to TRBJ1-5, with D possibly being TRBD1 (6 bases). V lost 7 bases and J lost 6, with 16 bases in between. Germline V gene lookup returns CDR1 SNHLY and CDR2 FYNNEI. The CDR3 has 14 residues. The CDR3 protein is CASMRGGLGQPQHF. The CDR3 region has the DNA TGTGCCAGCATGAGGGGGGGGCTGGGTCAGCCCCAGCATTTT.

The gene calls are TRBV19 and TRBJ2-3; the D gene is possibly TRBD1 (5 bases). Germline V lookup: CDR1 LNHDA, CDR2 SQIVND (reference sequence). The CDR3 extends over 14 amino acids. V was pared by 7 bases and J by 1 base, with 12 bases between. CDR3 region: CASNSDRRTDTQYF. DNA of the CDR3: TGTGCCAGTAATTCAGACAGACGCACAGATACGCAGTATTTT.

This sequence joins TRBV11-2 and TRBJ2-3; D not resolved. Germline V gene lookup returns CDR1 SGHAT and CDR2 FQNNGV. V was cut by 1 base and J by 7 bases, with 6 bases left in between. This CDR3 spans 12 amino acids. The CDR3 DNA reads TGTGCCAGCAGCTTAGTTGCGCATACGCAGTATTTT. Translated: CASSLVAHTQYF. The whole variable domain, remainder taken from reference TRBV11-2 and TRBJ2-3, is EAGVAQSPRYKIIEKRQSVAFWCNPISGHATLYWYQQILGQGPKLLIQFQNNGVVDDSQLPKDRFSAERLKGVDSTLKIQPAKLEDSAVYLCASSLVAHTQYFGPGTRLTVL.

This clone appeared a few times. The chain links TRBV7-9 to TRBJ2-3, with a tentative D call TRBD2 (5 bases). Trimming shortened V by 2 bases and J by 6 bases, and 12 bases separated the two germline ends. Per the germline V gene, CDR1 is SEHNR and CDR2 is FQNEAQ (reference sequence). This CDR3 contains 14 residues. The CDR3 region is CASSLLGLSDTQYF. The CDR3 DNA reads as TGTGCCAGCAGCTTACTCGGACTTAGCGATACGCAGTATTTT.

The rearrangement uses TRBV13 and TRBJ2-2; TRBD1 matches 9 bases. CDR1 is PRHDT and CDR2 is FYEKMQ in the germline V gene (reference sequence). V gave up 5 bases and J gave up 5 bases; unmatched junction bases: 9. This CDR3 has 16 residues. The chain's CDR3 is CASSPGTGPLTGELFF. CDR3 DNA sequence: TGTGCCAGCAGCCCGGGGACAGGGCCCTTAACCGGGGAGCTGTTTTTT.